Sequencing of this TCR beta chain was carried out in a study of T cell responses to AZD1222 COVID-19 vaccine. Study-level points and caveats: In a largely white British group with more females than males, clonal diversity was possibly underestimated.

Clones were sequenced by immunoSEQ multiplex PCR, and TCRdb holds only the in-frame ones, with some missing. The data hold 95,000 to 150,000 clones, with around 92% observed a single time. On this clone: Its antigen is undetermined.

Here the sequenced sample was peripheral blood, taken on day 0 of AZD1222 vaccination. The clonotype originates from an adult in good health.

CDR3: CASSDAGQGSSYEQYF. CDR3 sequence (DNA): TGTGCCAGCAGTGATGCCGGACAGGGATCCTCCTACGAGCAGTACTTC. The chain recombines TRBV6-1 with TRBJ2-7; 8 bases map to TRBD1. CDR1 and CDR2 from the germline V gene are MNHNS and SASEGT. This CDR3 has 16 amino acids. V shed 3 bases and J 0 bases; nucleotides not matched to a gene: 7.